This T cell receptor (beta chain) was observed in a study of radiation and T cells in renal cell carcinoma. This clone occurred a few times. The antigen is not known. Indicated treatment: 15 Gy SBRT to primary tumor, nephrectomy 4 weeks later. Nephrectomy followed 15 Gy stereotactic body radiation by 4 weeks. Study-wide points: Top tumor clonotypes rose in blood 2 weeks post-radiation, then contracted. Dominant CDR3 motifs occupied more repertoire in irradiated than control tumors. Irradiated tumors had higher TCR clonality than control tumors.

Some clones are missing from TCRdb's copy, which holds only in-frame ones; the method was immunoSEQ multiplex PCR. Of around 13,000 clones listed, around 30% are singletons. Sequenced here: tumor tissue, sampled from a patient whose treatment included radiotherapy and nephrectomy. This receptor was obtained from a man between 60 and 70 years old with renal cell carcinoma.

CDR3 nucleotides: TGCGCCAGCAGCTCGGGACTCCCAAACGCCAATGAGCAGTTCTTC. This sequence encodes CASSSGLPNANEQFF. This chain joins TRBV5-1 and TRBJ2-1, with a possible D match to TRBD2 (6 bases). The V gene lost 3 bases and the J gene lost 6 bases, with 16 bases spanning the gap. CDR3 length: 15 residues. Germline lookup yields CDR1 SGHRS and CDR2 YFSETQ.